The entry below describes one TCR beta chain. Its specificity is not known. Amplification yielded TCR beta CDR3 regions, with RNA transcripts as the source. In the first-round RT-PCR of the TCR CDR3, the HTBI primer set was used. Via MiXCR, TCRdb re-called the multiplex PCR reads, giving one row per CDR3 protein. The sample has about 510,000 distinct CDR3 sequences, around 43% seen once. This record belongs to a study of T cells in Graves' hyperthyroidism and ophthalmopathy. Regarding the study as a whole: Ophthalmopathy prediction by the model preceded onset by a median about 6 months.

Patients having uncontrolled infection, another autoimmune disease, pregnancy or lactation were not included. The CDR3 is made up of 15 amino acids. V was clipped by 6 bases and J by 2 bases; unmatched bases: 6. CDR1 and CDR2 (germline): ENHRY, SYGVKD. The rearrangement joins TRBV10-3 to TRBJ1-4; 7 bases line up with TRBD1. The receptor was isolated from an adult woman with Graves' disease, either hyperthyroidism or ophthalmopathy (not recorded which). The sequenced sample consisted of peripheral blood or thyroid tissue (not recorded which). CDR3 region: CAISQPGGTNEKLFF. The CDR3 nucleotides read TGTGCCATCAGCCAACCAGGGGGGACTAATGAAAAACTGTTTTTT.